This T cell receptor beta chain was sequenced during a study of cytomegalovirus exposure and HLA in healthy donors. 13 Jbeta primers and 60 Vbeta primers were used for the PCR. The repertoire was sequenced with immunoSEQ multiplex PCR; TCRdb's copy has only in-frame clones and lacks some. Of around 110,000 clones in the sample, around three quarters were seen once. The V gene lost 3 bases and the J gene lost 2 bases, with 6 bases spanning the gap. This CDR3 spans 13 amino acids. Germline CDR1 LNHDA, CDR2 SQIVND (reference sequence). This TCR was recovered from a boy aged 5 to 17 in good health and CMV-seronegative. What was sequenced was PBMCs. The chain recombines TRBV19 with TRBJ2-3; D gene unclear. CDR3 sequence: CASSISITDTQYF. Written as DNA, the CDR3 is TGTGCCAGTAGTATTTCCATCACAGATACGCAGTATTTT.